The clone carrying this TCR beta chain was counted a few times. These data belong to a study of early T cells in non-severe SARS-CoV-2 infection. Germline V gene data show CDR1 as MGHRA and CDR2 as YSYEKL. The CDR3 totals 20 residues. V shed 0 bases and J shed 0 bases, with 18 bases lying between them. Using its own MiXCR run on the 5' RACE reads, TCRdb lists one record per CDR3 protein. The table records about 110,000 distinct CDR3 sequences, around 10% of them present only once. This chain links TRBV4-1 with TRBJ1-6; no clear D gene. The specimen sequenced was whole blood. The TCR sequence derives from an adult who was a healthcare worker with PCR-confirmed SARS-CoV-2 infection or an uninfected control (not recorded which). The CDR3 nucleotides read TGCGCCAGCAGCCAAGAAAAACTAGGACGGACCCACTCCTATAATTCACCCCTCCACTTT. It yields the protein CASSQEKLGRTHSYNSPLHF.